These 6 T cell receptor beta chains share one sample of origin, sequenced in a study of T cell responses to AZD1222 COVID-19 vaccine. Profiled with immunoSEQ multiplex PCR; TCRdb holds only in-frame clones, not every one. The sample has roughly 270,000 clones, approximately 94% seen once. This specimen was peripheral blood, taken 28 days after the second AZD1222 dose. These receptors came from an adult who received the AZD1222 COVID-19 vaccine.

The genes are TRBV27 and TRBJ1-1; no clear D. This CDR3 has 16 residues. Germline CDR1 reads MNHEY; CDR2 reads SMNVEV (reference sequence). V gave up 0 bases and J gave up 0 bases, with 11 bases separating them. CDR3 sequence reads: CASSLSRPDMNTEAFF. The CDR3 region has the DNA TGTGCCAGCAGTTTATCGAGGCCAGACATGAACACTGAAGCTTTCTTT.

The CDR3 reads CASSFLEAPLHF. The CDR3, as DNA: TGTGCCAGCAGCTTTTTAGAGGCACCCCTCCACTTT. V gene TRBV5-8 combines with J gene TRBJ1-6, with unresolved D. The V end was cut by 2 bases, the J end by 11 bases, with 8 bases between. Germline assignment: CDR1 SGHTS and CDR2 YDEGEE. The CDR3 runs to 12 residues.

To note about this clone: The sample has other DNA sequences that encode this CDR3 too. J is TRBJ2-7 and V is TRBV18, with D uncertain. Trimming removed 3 bases at V and 1 base at J, with 7 bases between. Germline CDR1 and CDR2: KGHSH and LQKENI. This CDR3 has 13 residues. CDR3 sequence: CASSPPSSYEQYF. In DNA form, the CDR3 reads TGTGCCAGCTCACCCCCGTCTTCCTACGAGCAGTACTTC.

The chain carries TRBV12-3 or TRBV12-4 and TRBJ1-3, with D perhaps TRBD1 (6 bases). The CDR3 runs 13 residues. Trimming took off 5 bases at V and 3 bases at J, with 8 bases between the two ends. CDR3 bases: TGTGCCAGCAGTACAGGGTTTGGAAACACCATATATTTT. Amino acids: CASSTGFGNTIYF.

The chain carries TRBV5-4 and TRBJ1-1; no clear D gene. This CDR3 has 14 residues. Germline assignment: CDR1 SGHNT and CDR2 YYREEE (reference sequence). V was pared by 6 bases and J by 1 base, with 13 bases between. CDR3: CASIPDWGNTEAFF. In DNA form, the CDR3 reads TGTGCCAGCATCCCAGACTGGGGGAACACTGAAGCTTTCTTT.

The genes are TRBV9 and TRBJ2-1; the D is unclear. V shed 4 bases and J shed 0 bases, with 14 bases lying between them. CDR1 and CDR2 from the germline V gene are SGDLS and YYNGEE. There are 16 residues in the CDR3. The chain's CDR3 is CASSPSADLSYNEQFF. For the CDR3, the DNA is TGTGCCAGCAGCCCGAGTGCGGACCTCTCCTACAATGAGCAGTTCTTC.